This TCR beta chain was documented in a study of persistence of HIV-infected CD4 T cells. Study-wide context: Donors were ART-treated; their CMV- and Gag-responding CD4+ T cells were isolated. Up to roughly 180 mL blood was drawn at multiple time points; a couple of donors had single-time leukapheresis.

Findings of the study overall: Degenerate expanded CDR3beta sequences were enriched among CMV- and Gag-responding cells.

Germline V gene lookup returns CDR1 SEHNR and CDR2 FQNEAQ (reference sequence). This CDR3 spans 14 amino acids. The ends were cut back, 5 bases at V and 0 bases at J, with 8 bases in the middle. An overlapping HIV-1 Gag peptide pool stimulated these cells at approximately 0.91 ug/peptide/mL. Memory cells lacking CD40L and CD69 with high CD45RO were sorted. CD8+ T cells were removed from PBMCs prior to stimulation. A word on this clone: Its specificity is unknown.

Sequencing used immunoSEQ version 4 in survey mode. Clones were sequenced by immunoSEQ multiplex PCR, and TCRdb holds only the in-frame ones, with some missing. The sample contains approximately 40,000 clones, approximately 80% of which appear only once. The sample consisted of CD4+ T cells sorted from PBMCs after roughly 19-hour stimulation, taken from a patient who received antiretroviral therapy. This clonotype originated in an adult man with HIV who was CMV-seropositive. The rearrangement links TRBV7-9 to TRBJ1-5, with D uncertain. CDR3 nucleotides: TGTGCCAGCAGCCGTGACGGTAGCAATCAGCCCCAGCATTTT. As protein: CASSRDGSNQPQHF.